The entry below gives a single T cell receptor beta chain sequence along with its context. Its antigen remains unidentified. The record originates from a study of T cells in Graves' hyperthyroidism and ophthalmopathy. Study as a whole: It was at initial diagnosis, before any treatment, that peripheral blood was collected. Study results and limitations: The model foresaw ophthalmopathy a median around 6.8 months prior to onset.

Germline-derived CDR1 and CDR2 are MGHRA and YSYEKL. The length of the CDR3 is 15 residues. V was pared by 4 bases and J by 0 bases, with 9 bases between. What was amplified from RNA transcripts were TCR beta CDR3 regions. HTBI primers were the set used in a first-round RT-PCR of the TCR CDR3. TCRdb itself ran the multiplex PCR reads through MiXCR, one entry per CDR3 protein. Of about 210,000 distinct CDR3 sequences detected, roughly a sixth appear once; the ten largest clones hold under 65%. PBMCs stemmed from more than 7.5 ml fresh peripheral blood. The chain recombines TRBV4-1 with TRBJ1-4; D call uncertain. Sequenced sample: blood. The receptor was derived from a man between 50 and 59 years old with Graves' hyperthyroidism. The CDR3 reads CASSLRTATNEKLFF. The CDR3 DNA follows: TGCGCCAGCAGCCTAAGAACTGCAACTAATGAAAAACTGTTTTTT.